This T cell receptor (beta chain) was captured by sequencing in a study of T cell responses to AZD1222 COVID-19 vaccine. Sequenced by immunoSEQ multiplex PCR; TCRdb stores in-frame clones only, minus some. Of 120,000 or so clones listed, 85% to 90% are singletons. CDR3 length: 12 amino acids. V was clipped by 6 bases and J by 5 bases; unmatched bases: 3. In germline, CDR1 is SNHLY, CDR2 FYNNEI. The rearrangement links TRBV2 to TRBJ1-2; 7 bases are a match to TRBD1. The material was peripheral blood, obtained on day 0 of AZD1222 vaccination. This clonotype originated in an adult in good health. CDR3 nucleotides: TGTGCCAGCAGGCGGGACAGTTATGGCTACACCTTC. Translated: CASRRDSYGYTF.